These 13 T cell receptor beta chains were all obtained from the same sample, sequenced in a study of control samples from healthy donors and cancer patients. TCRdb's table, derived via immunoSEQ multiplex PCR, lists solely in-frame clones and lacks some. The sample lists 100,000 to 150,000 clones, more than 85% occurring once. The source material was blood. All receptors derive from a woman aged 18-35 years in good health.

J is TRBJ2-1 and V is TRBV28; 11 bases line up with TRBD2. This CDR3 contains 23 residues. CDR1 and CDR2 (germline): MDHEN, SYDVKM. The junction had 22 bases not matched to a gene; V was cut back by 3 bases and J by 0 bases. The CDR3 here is CASSFWGLFSGRAEASSYNEQFF. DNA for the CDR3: TGTGCCAGCAGTTTTTGGGGGCTATTTAGCGGGAGGGCCGAGGCGAGCTCCTACAATGAGCAGTTCTTC.

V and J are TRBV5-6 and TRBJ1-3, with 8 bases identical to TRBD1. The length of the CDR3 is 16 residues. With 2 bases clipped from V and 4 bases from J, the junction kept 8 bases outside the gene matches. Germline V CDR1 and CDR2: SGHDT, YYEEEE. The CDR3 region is CASSFVTGQGGNTIYF. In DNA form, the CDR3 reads TGTGCCAGCAGCTTCGTGACCGGACAGGGAGGAAACACCATATATTTT.

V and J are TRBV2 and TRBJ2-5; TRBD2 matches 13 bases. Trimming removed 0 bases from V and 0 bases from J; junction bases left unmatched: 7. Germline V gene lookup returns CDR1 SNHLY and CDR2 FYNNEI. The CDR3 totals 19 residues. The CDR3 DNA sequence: TGTGCCAGCAGTGAAGCCGCTCCGGGACTAGCGGGGTACCAAGAGACCCAGTACTTC. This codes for CASSEAAPGLAGYQETQYF.

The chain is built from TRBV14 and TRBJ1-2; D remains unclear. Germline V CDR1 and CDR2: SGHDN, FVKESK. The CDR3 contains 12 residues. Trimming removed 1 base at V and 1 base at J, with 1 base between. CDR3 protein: CASSQVNYGYTF. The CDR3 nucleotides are TGTGCCAGCAGCCAAGTTAACTATGGCTACACCTTC.

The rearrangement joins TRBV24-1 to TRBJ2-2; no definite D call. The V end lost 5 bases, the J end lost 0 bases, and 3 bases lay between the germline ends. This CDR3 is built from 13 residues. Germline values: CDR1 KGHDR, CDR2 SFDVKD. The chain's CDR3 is CATSGTNTGELFF. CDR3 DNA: TGTGCCACCAGTGGAACGAACACCGGGGAGCTGTTTTTT.

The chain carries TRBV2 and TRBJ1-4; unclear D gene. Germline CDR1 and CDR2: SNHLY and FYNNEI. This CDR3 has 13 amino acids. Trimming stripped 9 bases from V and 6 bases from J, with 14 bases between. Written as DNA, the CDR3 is TGTGCCAGTTTGGGGAATCTGGATGAAAAACTGTTTTTT. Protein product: CASLGNLDEKLFF.

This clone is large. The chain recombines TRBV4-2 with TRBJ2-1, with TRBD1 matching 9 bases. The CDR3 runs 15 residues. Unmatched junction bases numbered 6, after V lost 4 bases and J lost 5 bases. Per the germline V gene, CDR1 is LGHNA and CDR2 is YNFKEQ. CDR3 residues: CASSLGQGINNEQFF. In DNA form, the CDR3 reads TGTGCCAGCAGCCTGGGACAGGGAATCAACAATGAGCAGTTCTTC.

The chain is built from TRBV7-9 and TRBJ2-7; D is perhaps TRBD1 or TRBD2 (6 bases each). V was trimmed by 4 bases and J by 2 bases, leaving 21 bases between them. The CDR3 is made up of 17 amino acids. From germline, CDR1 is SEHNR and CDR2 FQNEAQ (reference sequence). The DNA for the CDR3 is TGTGCCAGCAGCTCCATGGAGGGCCACAGGGACCCCTACGAGCAGTACTTC. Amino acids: CASSSMEGHRDPYEQYF.

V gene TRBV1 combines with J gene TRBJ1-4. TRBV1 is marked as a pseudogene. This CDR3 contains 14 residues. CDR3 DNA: TGCACCAGCAGCCCCCGGCAGTTCTATGAAAAACTGTTTTTT. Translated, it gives CTSSPRQFYEKLFF.

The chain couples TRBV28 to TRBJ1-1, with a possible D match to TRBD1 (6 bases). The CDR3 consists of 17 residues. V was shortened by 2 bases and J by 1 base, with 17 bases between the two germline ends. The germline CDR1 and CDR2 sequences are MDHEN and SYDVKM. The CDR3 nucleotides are TGTGCCAGCAGTTTAGGTACCGTAGGGGGAACGAACACTGAAGCTTTCTTT. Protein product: CASSLGTVGGTNTEAFF.

The CDR3 DNA reads as TGTGCCAGCAGCTTATTCTCTAGCAGTCAAGAGACCCAGTACTTC. Translated, it gives CASSLFSSSQETQYF. The chain employs TRBV7-9 and TRBJ2-5; the D gene is possibly TRBD2 (5 bases). Germline CDR1 reads SEHNR; CDR2 reads FQNEAQ (reference sequence). With 2 bases removed from V and 2 bases from J, the gap between germline ends came to 12 bases. This CDR3 has 15 residues.

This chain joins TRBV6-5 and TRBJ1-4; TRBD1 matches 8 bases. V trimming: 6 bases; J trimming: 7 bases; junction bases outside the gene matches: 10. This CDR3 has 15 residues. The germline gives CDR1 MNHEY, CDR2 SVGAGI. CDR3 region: CASSFDRGPGEKLFF. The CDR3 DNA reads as TGTGCCAGCAGCTTCGACAGGGGCCCGGGTGAAAAACTGTTTTTT.

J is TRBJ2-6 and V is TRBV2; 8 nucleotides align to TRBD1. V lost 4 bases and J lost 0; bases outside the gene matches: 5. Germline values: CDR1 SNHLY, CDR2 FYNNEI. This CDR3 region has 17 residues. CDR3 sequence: CASSVGQGRSGANVLTF. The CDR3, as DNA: TGTGCCAGCAGTGTCGGACAGGGTCGCTCTGGGGCCAACGTCCTGACTTTC.